A selection of T cell receptor beta chains follows, all from one sample in a study of shared clonotypes between healthy human individuals. Only in-frame clones appear in the TCRdb table, and some are missing; sequencing was by immunoSEQ multiplex PCR. Of 2.3 million or so clones in the sample, more than 85% were seen once. Sample: naive CD4+ T cells from PBMCs. Receptors were obtained from a man younger than 35 in good health. Some clones in this sample may be carry-over from other donors' samples. CDR3s include the opening cysteine and the closing phenylalanine or tryptophan. Fields, in order: D gene, V gene, clone size, J gene, CDR3 protein, CDR3 DNA. A D gene is named only where the DNA matches it firmly. The listing skips clone size in some rows; elsewhere it reads once, few, many or a size class.

D: -; V: TRBV9; size: -; J: TRBJ1-2; CDR3: CASSPPEGRGYGYTF; DNA: TGTGCCAGCAGCCCACCTGAGGGCCGCGGCTATGGCTACACCTTC
D: -; V: TRBV5-1; size: once; J: TRBJ1-3; CDR3: CASSVGTLGNTIYF; DNA: TGCGCCAGCAGCGTGGGGACACTCGGAAACACCATATATTTT
D: -; V: TRBV18; size: -; J: TRBJ2-1; CDR3: CASSPMGSEQFF; DNA: TGTGCCAGCTCACCAATGGGGTCGGAGCAGTTCTTC
D: -; V: TRBV5-1; size: -; J: TRBJ2-2; CDR3: CASSRGTNTGELFF; DNA: TGCGCCAGCAGCCGCGGGACGAACACCGGGGAGCTGTTTTTT
D: -; V: TRBV7-2; size: -; J: TRBJ1-5; CDR3: CASSFALGNQPQHF; DNA: TGTGCCAGCAGCTTCGCTTTAGGGAATCAGCCCCAGCATTTT
D: -; V: TRBV5-1; size: few; J: TRBJ2-2; CDR3: CASSGVMNTGELFF; DNA: TGCGCCAGCAGCGGCGTAATGAACACCGGGGAGCTGTTTTTT
D: -; V: TRBV19; size: few; J: TRBJ1-2; CDR3: CASSRLDYGYTF; DNA: TGTGCCAGTAGCCGATTAGACTATGGCTACACCTTC
D: -; V: TRBV18; size: once; J: TRBJ2-5; CDR3: CASSPQATDQETQYF; DNA: TGTGCCAGCTCACCACAAGCGACAGACCAAGAGACCCAGTACTTC
D: -; V: TRBV10-3; size: -; J: TRBJ2-5; CDR3: CAISEWETQYF; DNA: TGTGCCATCAGTGAATGGGAGACCCAGTACTTC
D: -; V: TRBV7-9; size: -; J: TRBJ2-7; CDR3: CGSGEQYF; DNA: TGTGGTTCAGGCGAGCAGTACTTC
D: TRBD1; V: TRBV6-1; size: -; J: TRBJ2-6; CDR3: CASSGGQGGLSGANVLTF; DNA: TGTGCCAGCAGTGGGGGACAGGGGGGCTTATCTGGGGCCAACGTCCTGACTTTC
D: -; V: TRBV7-9; size: -; J: TRBJ2-6; CDR3: CASSLRRPSGANVLTF; DNA: TGTGCCAGCAGCTTACGACGGCCCTCTGGGGCCAACGTCCTGACTTTC
D: TRBD1; V: TRBV7-2; size: -; J: TRBJ1-1; CDR3: CASSPRQGLNSGTEAFF; DNA: TGTGCCAGCAGCCCTAGACAGGGGCTAAATTCCGGGACTGAAGCTTTCTTT
D: TRBD1; V: TRBV6-1; size: -; J: TRBJ2-2; CDR3: CASSDRTGITGELFF; DNA: TGTGCCAGCAGTGATAGGACAGGGATCACCGGGGAGCTGTTTTTT
D: -; V: TRBV30; size: -; J: TRBJ1-4; CDR3: CAWSVGGDEKLFF; DNA: TGTGCCTGGAGTGTTGGAGGGGATGAAAAACTGTTTTTT